This paragraph reports one T cell receptor (beta chain). Its antigen is undetermined. The data were taken from a study of shared clonotypes between healthy human individuals. Study as a whole: A donor's plate count was three for CD4 naive and three for CD4 memory; CD8 naive had two and CD8 memory one. The study, taken as a whole, reports: Sequencing of the sorted subsets was shown by rarefaction to be incomplete despite large depth. Larger richness was generally estimated for naive than memory subsets.

It was 200 to 250 ng DNA, about 30,000 T cell genomes, that sorted-subset replicate PCRs used. The repertoire was sequenced with immunoSEQ multiplex PCR; TCRdb's copy has only in-frame clones and lacks some. The sample holds about 2 million clones; over 85% are singletons and the top ten take more than 0.95%. Naive CD8 cells were CD45RO-negative, positively selected for CCR7, excluding terminally differentiated effector memory CD45RA+ cells. This CDR3 region has 13 residues. The V segment lost 5 bases and the J segment 10 bases; nucleotides outside the gene matches: 4. The germline gives CDR1 SGHVS, CDR2 FNYEAQ.

The sequence was obtained from a man aged 18 to 30 in good health. The specimen was naive CD8+ T cells sorted from blood. The genes are TRBV7-6 and TRBJ2-1, with 11 bases that match TRBD2. As DNA, the CDR3 is TGTGCCAGCAGCCCTAGCGGGGGGTTAGAGCAGTTCTTC. Encoded protein: CASSPSGGLEQFF.